Only a few counts were recorded for the clone carrying this TCR beta chain. The antigen is undetermined. After constant-region reverse-primer amplification, full-length variable regions underwent semi-nested PCR with Nested Universal Primer A. TCRdb itself ran the 5' RACE reads through MiXCR, one entry per CDR3 protein. The data contain about 53,000 distinct CDR3 sequences, approximately 24% of them singletons. CD25-based Treg depletion was applied to purified naive CD4+ T cells. Findings and caveats of the study: Tumor Tregs overlapped most with tumor, then blood, naive CD4+ cells. The TCR gene usage of tumor memory CD4+ T cells clustered together with blood and lymph node memory CD4+ cells and with lymph node naive CD4+ cells.

Trimming removed 0 bases from V and 7 bases from J, with 16 bases in between. Germline CDR1 reads LGHNA; CDR2 reads YSLEER. This CDR3 has 16 amino acids. The rearrangement links TRBV4-3 to TRBJ2-1; a possible D gene is TRBD2 (7 bases). The sequence derives from a female donor with breast cancer. Sequenced: tumor-infiltrating naive CD4+ T cells sorted from the breast tumor. Subset specified: naive CD4+ T cells, CD4+CD45RA+CD25-. The DNA of the CDR3 is TGCGCCAGCAGCCAAGATTGGCGGGGGCTTGATAATGAGCAGTTCTTC. It is translated as CASSQDWRGLDNEQFF.